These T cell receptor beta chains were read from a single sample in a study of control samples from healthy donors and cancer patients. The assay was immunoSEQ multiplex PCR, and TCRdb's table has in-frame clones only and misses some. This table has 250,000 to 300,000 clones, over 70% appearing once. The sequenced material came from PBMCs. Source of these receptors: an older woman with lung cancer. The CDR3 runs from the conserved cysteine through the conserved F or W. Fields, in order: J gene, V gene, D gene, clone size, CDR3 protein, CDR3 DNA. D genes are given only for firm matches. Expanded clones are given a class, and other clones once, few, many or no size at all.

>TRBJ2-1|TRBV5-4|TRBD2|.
CASSPGGEQFF
TGTGCCAGCAGCCCCGGGGGGGAGCAGTTCTTC
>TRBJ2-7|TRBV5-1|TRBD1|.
CASKVETGFSSYEQYF
TGCGCCAGCAAGGTAGAGACAGGGTTTAGCTCCTACGAGCAGTACTTC
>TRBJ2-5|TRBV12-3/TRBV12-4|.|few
CASSSSGRGAQYF
TGTGCCAGCAGTTCGTCAGGGCGTGGGGCCCAGTACTTC
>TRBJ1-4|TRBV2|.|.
CATSGAAGNEKLFF
TGTGCCACCTCGGGGGCGGCCGGTAATGAAAAACTGTTTTTT
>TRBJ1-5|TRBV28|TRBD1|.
CASRRDRVLYNQPQHF
TGTGCCAGCAGGCGGGACAGGGTATTGTACAATCAGCCCCAGCATTTT
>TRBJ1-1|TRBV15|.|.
CATSRKGTANTEAFF
TGTGCCACCAGCAGAAAAGGGACGGCGAACACTGAAGCTTTCTTT
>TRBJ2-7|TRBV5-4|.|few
CASSLNRDTYEQYF
TGTGCCAGCAGCTTGAATCGGGATACCTACGAGCAGTACTTC
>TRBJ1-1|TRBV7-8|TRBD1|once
CASSSRTGSSEAFF
TGTGCCAGCAGCTCCCGGACAGGATCTTCTGAAGCTTTCTTT
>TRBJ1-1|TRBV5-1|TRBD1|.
CASSTLTGAHTEAFF
TGCGCCAGCAGCACCCTAACAGGGGCGCACACTGAAGCTTTCTTT
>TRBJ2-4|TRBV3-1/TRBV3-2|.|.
CASTILGSPKNIQYF
TGTGCCAGCACCATCCTGGGGTCCCCAAAAAACATTCAGTACTTC
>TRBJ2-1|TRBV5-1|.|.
CASSARGGEGPKFF
TGCGCCAGCAGTGCACGAGGGGGGGAAGGTCCGAAATTCTTC
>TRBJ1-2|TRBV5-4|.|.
CASSFEGSYGYTF
TGTGCCAGCAGCTTTGAGGGGAGCTATGGCTACACCTTC
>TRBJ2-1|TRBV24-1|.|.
CATSDLSSGGTEQFF
TGTGCCACCAGTGATTTGTCCTCGGGCGGAACAGAGCAGTTCTTC
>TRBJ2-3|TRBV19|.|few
CASSTAGGTDTQYF
TGTGCCAGTAGTACGGCAGGGGGCACAGATACGCAGTATTTT
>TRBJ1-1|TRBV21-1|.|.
CASSKDVRVENTEAFF
TGTGCCAGCAGCAAAGATGTCCGGGTTGAGAACACTGAAGCTTTCTTT
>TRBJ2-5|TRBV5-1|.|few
CASSQPQETQYF
TGCGCCAGCAGCCAACCACAAGAGACCCAGTACTTC
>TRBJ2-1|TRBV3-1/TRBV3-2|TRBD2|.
CASSQDGTSGEQFF
TGTGCCAGCAGCCAAGATGGGACTAGCGGAGAGCAGTTCTTC
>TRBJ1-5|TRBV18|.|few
CASSYTGDDQPQHF
TGTGCCAGCTCCTACACGGGGGATGATCAGCCCCAGCATTTT
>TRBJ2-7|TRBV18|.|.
CASSLGHSGYEQYF
TGTGCCAGCTCACTGGGGCATTCCGGCTACGAGCAGTACTTC
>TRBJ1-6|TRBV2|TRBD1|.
CASSAGGQGAPNSPLHF
TGTGCCAGCAGTGCGGGGGGACAGGGGGCCCCAAATTCACCCCTCCACTTT
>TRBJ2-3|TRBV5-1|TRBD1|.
CASRAGTGSGTDTQYF
TGCGCCAGCAGAGCCGGGACAGGGAGTGGAACAGATACGCAGTATTTT
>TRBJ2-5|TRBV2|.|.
CASTYQETQYF
TGTGCCAGCACCTATCAAGAGACCCAGTACTTC
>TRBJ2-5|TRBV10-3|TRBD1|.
CAISGSGQGQETQYF
TGTGCCATCAGTGGTTCGGGACAGGGGCAAGAGACCCAGTACTTC
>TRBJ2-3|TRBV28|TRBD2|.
CASRAGVMDTQYF
TGTGCCAGCAGGGCGGGGGTTATGGATACGCAGTATTTT
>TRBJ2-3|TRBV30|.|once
CAWSVSGQRQYF
TGTGCCTGGAGTGTATCGGGACAACGGCAGTATTTT
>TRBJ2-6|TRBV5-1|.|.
CASTRVSGANVLTF
TGCGCCAGCACCAGGGTCTCTGGGGCCAACGTCCTGACTTTC
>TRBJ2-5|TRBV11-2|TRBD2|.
CASSLPGGVQETQYF
TGTGCCAGCAGCTTACCCGGGGGGGTTCAAGAGACCCAGTACTTC
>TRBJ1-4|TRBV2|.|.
CASSRDGGLEKLFF
TGTGCCAGCAGCCGAGACGGGGGGCTGGAAAAACTGTTTTTT
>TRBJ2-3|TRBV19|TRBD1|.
CASSLAGTGFLPDTQYF
TGTGCCAGTAGTCTGGCCGGGACAGGGTTTCTACCAGATACGCAGTATTTT
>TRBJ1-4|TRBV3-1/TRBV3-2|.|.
CASSQEMGANEKLFF
TGTGCCAGCAGCCAAGAGATGGGGGCTAATGAAAAACTGTTTTTT
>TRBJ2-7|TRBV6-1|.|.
CASSDVRDGSYGYF
TGTGCCAGCAGTGACGTCCGGGACGGATCCTACGGTTACTTC
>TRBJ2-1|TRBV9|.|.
CASSVSVNEQFF
TGTGCCAGCAGCGTGTCCGTCAATGAGCAGTTCTTC
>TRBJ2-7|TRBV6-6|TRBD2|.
CASSPTGTISYEQYF
TGTGCCAGCAGTCCAACCGGGACTATCTCCTACGAGCAGTACTTC
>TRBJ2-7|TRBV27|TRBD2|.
CASSPSGGGSYEQYF
TGTGCCAGCAGTCCGAGTGGCGGGGGGTCCTACGAGCAGTACTTC
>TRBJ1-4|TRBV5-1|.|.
CASSLEQGTYEKLFF
TGCGCCAGCAGCTTGGAGCAGGGAACGTATGAAAAACTGTTTTTT
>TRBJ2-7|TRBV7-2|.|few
CASSLGLGQLYEQYF
TGTGCCAGCAGCTTAGGACTGGGGCAGCTATACGAGCAGTACTTC
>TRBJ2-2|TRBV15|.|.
CATSRAGAGELFF
TGTGCCACCAGCAGAGCAGGGGCCGGGGAGCTGTTTTTT
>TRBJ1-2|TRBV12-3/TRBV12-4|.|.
CASSRGSLVGYTF
TGTGCCAGCAGTCGGGGTTCCTTGGTTGGCTACACCTTC
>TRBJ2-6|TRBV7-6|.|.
CASSPTGHSGANVLTF
TGTGCCAGCAGCCCGACAGGCCATTCTGGGGCCAACGTCCTGACTTTC
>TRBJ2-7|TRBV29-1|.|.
CSVGRDPYEQYF
TGCAGCGTTGGAAGGGATCCCTACGAGCAGTACTTC
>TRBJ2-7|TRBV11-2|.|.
CASSFLTQGFYEQYF
TGTGCCAGCAGCTTTCTAACCCAGGGGTTCTACGAGCAGTACTTC
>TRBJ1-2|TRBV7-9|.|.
CASIPRYGHYGYTF
TGTGCCAGCATCCCGAGGTACGGCCACTATGGCTACACCTTC
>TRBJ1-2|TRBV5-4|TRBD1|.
CASSSTGLNYGYTF
TGTGCCAGCAGCTCGACAGGGTTAAACTATGGCTACACCTTC
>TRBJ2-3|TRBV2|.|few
CASTGRGAVGDTQYF
TGTGCCAGCACGGGGCGGGGAGCAGTCGGAGATACGCAGTATTTT
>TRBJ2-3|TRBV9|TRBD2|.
CASSLGLAETTDTQYF
TGTGCCAGCTCCCTCGGACTAGCGGAGACCACAGATACGCAGTATTTT
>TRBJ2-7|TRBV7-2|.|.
CASSLAWGDSYEQYF
TGTGCCAGCAGCTTAGCATGGGGGGATTCCTACGAGCAGTACTTC
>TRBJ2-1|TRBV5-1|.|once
CASSDQSVPQFF
TGCGCCAGCAGTGATCAGTCGGTCCCGCAGTTCTTC